These T cell receptor beta chains were read from a single sample in a study of cytomegalovirus exposure and HLA in healthy donors. The method was immunoSEQ multiplex PCR; TCRdb's version includes in-frame clones alone and lacks a portion of them. The sample lists around 250,000 clones, 90% occurring once. Sequencing was performed on PBMCs. These receptors were obtained from a woman in her 30s in good health and CMV-seronegative. The CDR3 runs from the conserved cysteine through the conserved F or W. A D gene is named only where the DNA matches it firmly. Clone size, where shown, is once, few, many, or a class for clones that have expanded.

J gene	V gene	clone size	D gene	CDR3 DNA	CDR3 protein
TRBJ1-2	TRBV27	-	TRBD1	TGTGCCAGCAGTCCCTACTCCAGACAGGGCACTAACTATGGCTACACCTTC	CASSPYSRQGTNYGYTF
TRBJ2-1	TRBV5-1	-	-	TGCGCCAGCAGCTTGAGTGGGAATGAGCAGTTCTTC	CASSLSGNEQFF
TRBJ2-2	TRBV7-3	-	TRBD1	TGTGCCAGCAGCCCCGACAGGGTTAACACCGGGGAGCTGTTTTTT	CASSPDRVNTGELFF
TRBJ1-1	TRBV29-1	-	-	TGCAGCGTTGAACGGGAGAACACTGAAGCTTTCTTT	CSVERENTEAFF
TRBJ1-5	TRBV5-6	-	TRBD1	TGTGCCAGCAGCTTGGGACAGGGGAGGTTTCCCCAGCATTTT	CASSLGQGRFPQHF
TRBJ2-3	TRBV11-3	-	TRBD2	TGTGCCAGCAGCTTCCGGACTAGCGGGATTACAGATACGCAGTATTTT	CASSFRTSGITDTQYF
TRBJ2-7	TRBV14	once	-	TGTGCCAGCAGCCAATCCGGGACCACCTACGAGCAGTACTTC	CASSQSGTTYEQYF
TRBJ2-7	TRBV5-1	-	-	TGCGCCAGCAGCTTCGACAGTAGCTCCTACGAGCAGTACTTC	CASSFDSSSYEQYF
TRBJ2-7	TRBV25-1	-	-	TGTGCCAGCACCCAGACAGGTCACTACGAGCAGTACTTC	CASTQTGHYEQYF
TRBJ2-2	TRBV6-5	once	-	TGTGCCAGCAGCTCCGAGCAGGGTATCACCGGGGAGCTGTTTTTT	CASSSEQGITGELFF
TRBJ1-5	TRBV19	-	-	TGTGCCAGTAGTTCCCGGCAGGGACCAGGTCAGCCCCAGCATTTT	CASSSRQGPGQPQHF
TRBJ2-1	TRBV2	-	-	TGTGCCAGCAGTGTGCACAATGAGCAGTTCTTC	CASSVHNEQFF
TRBJ2-7	TRBV11-2	-	-	TGTGCCAGCTCCGCTCGCCAAGGGGGGGGCAGGTCCGCCTACGAGCAGTACTTC	CASSARQGGGRSAYEQYF
TRBJ2-3	TRBV9	-	-	TGTGCCAGCAGCCCCCACGAGGATACGCAGTATTTT	CASSPHEDTQYF
TRBJ2-3	TRBV11-2	-	-	TGTGCCAGCAGCCCTGGACAGGATACGCAGTATTTT	CASSPGQDTQYF
TRBJ2-7	TRBV10-3	once	-	TGTGCCATCAGTGAGCCCGAAAGAGGGAGAAACGAGCAGTACTTC	CAISEPERGRNEQYF
TRBJ2-7	TRBV10-1	few	-	TGCGCCAGCAGTGATGCGGGTGGTTACTACGAGCAGTACTTC	CASSDAGGYYEQYF
TRBJ2-7	TRBV25-1	-	TRBD2	TGTGCCAGCAGTGACCCCCCGGGACTAGCGGGAGGGACGCACGAGCAGTACTTC	CASSDPPGLAGGTHEQYF
TRBJ2-1	TRBV6-1	once	TRBD2	TGTGCCAGCAGTGCTAGCGGGAGCCCCTACAATGAGCAGTTCTTC	CASSASGSPYNEQFF
TRBJ2-3	TRBV19	-	-	TGTGCCACCTCGTGGGGGGCGTCGAGTGGAGATACGCAGTATTTT	CATSWGASSGDTQYF
TRBJ2-7	TRBV9	-	TRBD2	TGTGCCAGCAGCGTAGAAGCAACTAGCGGGGCCTACGAGCAGTACTTC	CASSVEATSGAYEQYF
TRBJ2-2	TRBV28	-	TRBD1	TGTGCCAGCAGTCGTCCGGGACAGGAGTTATTAACCGGGGAGCTGTTTTTT	CASSRPGQELLTGELFF
TRBJ2-7	TRBV5-1	-	-	TGCGCCAGCAGCCCCGACAGCTCCTACGAGCAGTACTTC	CASSPDSSYEQYF
TRBJ2-1	TRBV5-8	-	-	TGTGCCAGCAGTGGGAGCTCCTACAATGAGCAGTTCTTC	CASSGSSYNEQFF
TRBJ2-7	TRBV21-1	-	-	TGTGCCAGCAGCATTCTAGCGGGCTACGAGCAGTACTTC	CASSILAGYEQYF
TRBJ2-7	TRBV6-1	once	-	TGTGCCAGCAGGGTGACAGGAAACTACGAGCAGTACTTC	CASRVTGNYEQYF
TRBJ2-7	TRBV7-6	-	TRBD2	TGTGCCAGCAGCACTAGCGGGAGACCCTACGAGCAGTACTTC	CASSTSGRPYEQYF
TRBJ1-1	TRBV29-1	-	-	TGCAGCGTTGTTTATTTCGGGGGCGCGGGTACTGAAGCTTTCTTT	CSVVYFGGAGTEAFF
TRBJ2-1	TRBV19	once	-	TGTGCCAGTAGTATAGATGGTAGGACAATGAGGGAGCAGTTCTTC	CASSIDGRTMREQFF
TRBJ2-1	TRBV19	-	-	TGTGCCAGTAGTATAGCGCCCTACAATGAGCAGTTCTTC	CASSIAPYNEQFF
TRBJ1-1	TRBV9	-	-	TGTGCCAGCAGCGCTGGCGGGGACGGGGTGAACACTGAAGCTTTCTTT	CASSAGGDGVNTEAFF
TRBJ2-1	TRBV11-3	-	-	TGTGCCAGCAGCTTACAGCCCAGGGAAAGCTCCTACAATGAGCAGTTCTTC	CASSLQPRESSYNEQFF
TRBJ2-6	TRBV19	-	-	TGTGCCAGTAGCCACAGGGCTGGGGCCAACGTCCTGACTTTC	CASSHRAGANVLTF
TRBJ1-5	TRBV25-1	-	-	TGTGCCAGCAGTGATTGGGGGGCGGATAGCAATCAGCCCCAGCATTTT	CASSDWGADSNQPQHF
TRBJ2-3	TRBV6-5	-	-	TGTGCCAGCAGGACCACAACAGATACGCAGTATTTT	CASRTTTDTQYF
TRBJ2-7	TRBV7-2	-	-	TGTGCCAGCAGCTTCACTAGTGCCTACGAGCAGTACTTC	CASSFTSAYEQYF
TRBJ2-3	TRBV4-3	-	TRBD2	TGCGCCAGCAGCCAAGATGCGGGAGACACGCAGTATTTT	CASSQDAGDTQYF
TRBJ2-3	TRBV11-2	-	TRBD1	TGTGCCAGCAGCTTAGGGACAGGGGAGACAGATACGCAGTATTTT	CASSLGTGETDTQYF
TRBJ2-2	TRBV28	-	-	TGTGCCAGCAGTTTCGGTGGAGCCGGGGAGCTGTTTTTT	CASSFGGAGELFF
TRBJ1-4	TRBV5-1	-	TRBD1	TGCGCCAGCAGCTCAACCGGGACAGAGGCAAGTGAAAAACTGTTTTTT	CASSSTGTEASEKLFF
TRBJ1-5	TRBV18	-	TRBD1	TGTGCCAGCTCACGGAGGGACAGGGGGAACAATCAGCCCCAGCATTTT	CASSRRDRGNNQPQHF
TRBJ1-4	TRBV6-5	-	-	TGTGCCAGCAGCCTCGGTGGGACTAATGAAAAACTGTTTTTT	CASSLGGTNEKLFF